The following is a TCR beta chain sequence with its context. Its antigen remains unidentified. No quality values exist for individual bases; no much larger clone is one base distant. This entry is derived from a study of blood T cell repertoires in COVID-19 (TCRdb year 2020). In terms of the full investigation: Samples from collaborators originated in the United States, Italy and Spain and spanned both the acute and convalescent phases of COVID-19. The material from the prospective study consisted of cDNA or gDNA derived from T cells, B-cell-depleted T cells, or PBMCs. Deeply sampled blood TCRbeta repertoires from subjects exposed to, actively infected with, or recovered from COVID-19 were included in the dataset. HLA class I and class II types, where available, came from metadata supplied by the sample provider rather than from assay-based typing. A de-identified subject ID, COVID-19 status, age in years and sex were almost always included in the sample metadata. Samples were obtained from the ongoing ImmuneRACE study (first 160 participants) and from 1,254 subjects provided by 6 global collaborators. The repertoires were released in a freely available public database meant as a resource for research on the immune response to SARS-CoV-2. Findings and caveats that apply to the study as a whole: The quantity of clinical and demographic metadata differed by source and by participant and was supplied without curation.

At one collaborating source in Seattle, patients were enrolled during active infection and were followed longitudinally through the course of disease. Whole blood was collected in K2EDTA tubes by collaborating institutions according to the institutions' own protocols. For TCRbeta analysis, collaborator samples were shipped as frozen whole blood, as isolated PBMCs, or as DNA extracted from either sample type. TCRbeta CDR3 regions were amplified from genomic DNA using the immunoSEQ Assay, a bias-controlled multiplex PCR. The original pipeline was this. The number of nucleated cells in each sample was estimated by amplification of reference gene primers within the assay. To quantify the absolute abundance of each unique TCRbeta CDR3 rearrangement, sequence reads were collapsed and filtered. Productive Simpson clonality was computed per sample as the square root of Simpson's diversity index over productive rearrangements. TCRdb mirrors the immuneACCESS table, restricted to in-frame sequences. Some clones are absent from its copies; in checked studies, under half trace to an unresolved V gene, and the reason for the others is unknown. V and J calls and clone size follow that table, whereas D and trimming were derived from the DNA. The table for this sample lists about 250,000 clones; over 75% of them were counted only once. The ten biggest clones cover 5% to 6.5% of the sample.

Trimming removed 1 base from V and 1 base from J, leaving 10 bases between the germline ends. The CDR3 goes from the cysteine to the phenylalanine over 15 residues. Only the CDR3 part of the read is kept: 45 bases, read in frame from the first base. CDR1 MGHRA and CDR2 YSYEKL are derived from the germline V gene. Material for sequencing was peripheral blood. The sequence joins TRBV4-1 to TRBJ1-1, with TRBD1 as a weak D call on 5 bases. The TCR originated in a man aged 50 or older with COVID-19, enrolled during active disease. The CDR3 reads CASSQVWGSNTEAFF. The bases read TGCGCCAGCAGCCAAGTCTGGGGCTCGAACACTGAAGCTTTCTTT.